Given below is one TCR beta chain in context. Germline and genes here are mouse. The read is 4 residues too short to cover the CDR3 end, so that end is filled in from the germline J gene. The sample is drawn from a study of CD8+ T cells in alopecia areata. As for the study in general: Spontaneously alopecic C3H/HeJ graft donors, roughly 6-12 months old, gave skin to roughly 6-10-week-old female C3H/HeJ mice.

The CDR3 runs 15 residues. Germline values: CDR1 NSQYPW, CDR2 LRSPGD (reference sequence). Reverse transcription of extracted RNA yielded cDNA, which provided the sequencing template. TCRdb's table, derived via immunoSEQ multiplex PCR, lists solely in-frame clones and lacks some. The sample contains about 270,000 clones, none occurring once; 1.2% lies in the top ten. Researchers sorted pooled cutaneous lymph node cells on the basis of CD4, CD8alpha, NKG2D, NKG2ACE and other markers. The chain is built from TRBV1 and TRBJ1-2, with 10 bases fitting TRBD1. Sequencing was performed on CD4+ T cells sorted from a lymph node. This TCR was sampled from a C3H/HeJ mouse with alopecia areata. For this strain, the MHC haplotype corresponds to H2-k. The CDR3 here is CTCSGGGQGGSDYTF. CDR3 DNA (partial): TGCACCTGCAGTGGGGGCGGACAGGGGGGATCC.